This TCR beta chain stems from a study of cytomegalovirus exposure and HLA in healthy donors. General observations from the study: There were 150 to 200 TCR beta chains listed as cytomegalovirus-associated. Testing in vitro showed a few CMV-associated chains specific for CMV antigens. Reports indicated that the classifier achieved high specificity and sensitivity in diagnosing cytomegalovirus status. While the bulk of TCR sequences proved rare, some public TCRs turned up in many donors.

J was trimmed by 7 bases and V by 8 bases; bases with no gene match: 17. This CDR3 comprises 16 residues. The germline CDR1 and CDR2 sequences are MNHEY and SMNVEV (reference sequence). Regarding this clone: Its target is not known.

TCRdb's table, derived via immunoSEQ multiplex PCR, lists solely in-frame clones and lacks some. Of fewer than 300,000 clones listed, over 75% are singletons. The chain employs TRBV27 and TRBJ2-1, with TRBD2 identical over 7 bases. Sample: PBMCs. This clonotype originated in a woman aged 18-35 years in good health and CMV-seronegative. The CDR3 coding sequence is TGTGCCAGCCAACGGGCGGGAGAGGTGAAGGGGAATGAGCAGTTCTTC. Its protein is CASQRAGEVKGNEQFF.